The 8 T cell receptor beta chains in this list originate from one sample, sequenced in a study of T cell responses to AZD1222 COVID-19 vaccine. Method: immunoSEQ multiplex PCR; TCRdb's copy keeps in-frame clones and lacks some. The sample gives around 150,000 clones, roughly 94% of which show up once; about 4% is in the top ten. This sample comprised peripheral blood, obtained on day 0 of MenACWY control vaccination. The receptors were sampled from an adult in good health.

Here the CDR3 reads CASSPYPSLSEAFF. The CDR3 DNA reads as TGTGCCAGCAGCCCTTACCCCTCTCTCTCTGAAGCTTTCTTT. The chain combines TRBV7-2 with TRBJ1-1; D unclear. Deletions cut 5 bases from V and 6 bases from J, with 16 bases between. The length of the CDR3 is 14 residues. The germline V gene has CDR1 SGHTA and CDR2 FQGNSA.

The chain links TRBV5-1 to TRBJ1-4; weak D call: TRBD1 (6 bases). Germline loops: CDR1 SGHRS, CDR2 YFSETQ. V gave up 0 bases and J gave up 3 bases, with 12 bases separating them. This CDR3 spans 16 amino acids. CDR3 in DNA: TGCGCCAGCAGCTTGGACCCCAGGGGTGCTAATGAAAAACTGTTTTTT. This translates into CASSLDPRGANEKLFF.

In DNA, the CDR3 is TGTGCCAGCAGGGAGAATCCAGGGGGGACAGTCGGGGAGCTGTTTTTT. This codes for CASRENPGGTVGELFF. This sequence joins TRBV2 and TRBJ2-2; weak D call: TRBD1 (7 bases). V lost 6 bases and J 7 bases, leaving 21 bases between the germline ends. The CDR3 loop spans 16 amino acids. Germline-derived CDR1 and CDR2 are SNHLY and FYNNEI.

The chain carries TRBV7-6 and TRBJ1-3; a weak D match, TRBD1 (6 bases). Germline V gives CDR1 SGHVS, CDR2 FNYEAQ. There are 17 residues in the CDR3. Trimming removed 5 bases from V and 0 bases from J, with 17 bases in between. The CDR3 sequence: CASSPTGNYPSGNTIYF. The CDR3 DNA reads TGTGCCAGCAGCCCCACAGGGAATTACCCCTCTGGAAACACCATATATTTT. The whole variable domain, remainder taken from reference TRBV7-6 and TRBJ1-3, is GAGVSQSPRYKVTKRGQDVALRCDPISGHVSLYWYRQALGQGPEFLTYFNYEAQQDKSGLPNDRFSAERPEGSISTLTIQRTEQRDSAMYRCASSPTGNYPSGNTIYFGEGSWLTVV.

This sequence joins TRBV15 and TRBJ2-1, with D unclear. This CDR3 has 12 amino acids. Germline CDR1 reads LNHNV; CDR2 reads YYDKDF (reference sequence). Trimming took 1 base from V and 10 from J, leaving 8 bases between them. The CDR3 loop reads CATSRATTEQFF. The CDR3, as DNA: TGTGCCACCAGCAGAGCGACGACGGAGCAGTTCTTC.

The rearrangement uses TRBV29-1 and TRBJ1-4, with D unclear. CDR3 length equals 14 residues. V lost 4 bases, J lost 0 bases, and 9 bases lay in between. Germline values: CDR1 SQVTM, CDR2 ANQGSEA. The CDR3 nucleotides are TGCAGCGTTGCTCATTCGACAACTAATGAAAAACTGTTTTTT. Amino acids: CSVAHSTTNEKLFF.

This clone occurred a few times. This chain connects TRBV28 to TRBJ1-1, with a tentative D call TRBD1 (6 bases). CDR1 is MDHEN and CDR2 is SYDVKM in the germline V gene. The CDR3 runs to 14 residues. Deletions cut 6 bases from V and 6 bases from J, with 17 bases between. The CDR3, as DNA: TGTGCCAGCAGCCGAAACAGGGATGGGCCTGAAGCTTTCTTT. Its protein is CASSRNRDGPEAFF.

This chain links TRBV6-2 or TRBV6-3 with TRBJ2-2; D tentatively reads TRBD1 or TRBD2 (5 bases each). From germline, CDR1 is MNHEY and CDR2 SVGEGT. This CDR3 region has 13 residues. With 5 bases removed from V and 9 bases from J, the gap between germline ends came to 13 bases. Here the CDR3 DNA reads TGTGCCAGCAGTAACGGTGGGGGTAGGGAGCTGTTTTTT. Amino acids: CASSNGGGRELFF.